These 5 T cell receptor beta chains were sequenced from one sample in a study of response to subunit inactivated influenza vaccine. TCRdb called the RT-PCR reads again in MiXCR, with one record for every CDR3 protein. The sample includes about 530,000 distinct CDR3 sequences, roughly 12% seen only once; the top ten take 10%. Sample: PBMCs from blood, taken on the day of vaccination. The origin of the receptors is a man aged 50-59 years who received an inactivated influenza vaccine.

J is TRBJ2-1 and V is TRBV27; either TRBD1 or TRBD2 may fit D (5 bases each). The germline gives CDR1 MNHEY, CDR2 SMNVEV (reference sequence). The CDR3 runs to 13 residues. V gave up 4 bases and J gave up 10 bases, with 14 bases separating them. CDR3 loop: CASSWAGATEQFF. The CDR3 nucleotides read TGTGCCAGCAGTTGGGCCGGGGCGACGGAGCAGTTCTTC.

This clonotype came up a few times. The genes are TRBV12-3 or TRBV12-4 and TRBJ1-5; D not certain. Trimming removed 6 bases at V and 7 bases at J, with 16 bases between. There are 14 residues in the CDR3. The CDR3 DNA reads TGTGCCAGCAGCCCGGACGGATTGGGGCAGCCCCAGCATTTT. Its translation is CASSPDGLGQPQHF.

This sequence joins TRBV30 and TRBJ2-7; D may be TRBD2 (5 bases). Germline V gives CDR1 GTSNPN, CDR2 SVGIG (reference sequence). The CDR3 loop spans 14 amino acids. Trimming took off 0 bases at V and 4 bases at J, with 13 bases between the two ends. In nucleotides, the CDR3 is TGTGCCTGGAGTGTCGTAGTGGGAGTATACGAGCAGTACTTC. It yields the protein CAWSVVVGVYEQYF.

The V and J genes are TRBV5-1 and TRBJ1-1, with D possibly being TRBD1 (5 bases). V was pared by 5 bases and J by 1 base, with 9 bases between. This CDR3 spans 13 amino acids. CDR1 and CDR2 (germline): SGHRS, YFSETQ. CDR3: CASREGTNTEAFF. CDR3 nucleotide sequence: TGCGCCAGCAGGGAGGGGACGAACACTGAAGCTTTCTTT.

This clonotype was seen repeatedly, ten times or more. The V gene is TRBV7-2, the J gene TRBJ2-7, with 8 bases identical to TRBD2. Germline assignment: CDR1 SGHTA and CDR2 FQGNSA. The junction had 13 bases not matched to a gene; V was cut back by 5 bases and J by 4 bases. The CDR3 length is 16 residues. CDR3 residues: CASSPRGSGAVYEQYF. In DNA, the CDR3 is TGTGCCAGCAGCCCCCGTGGTAGCGGGGCTGTATACGAGCAGTACTTC.